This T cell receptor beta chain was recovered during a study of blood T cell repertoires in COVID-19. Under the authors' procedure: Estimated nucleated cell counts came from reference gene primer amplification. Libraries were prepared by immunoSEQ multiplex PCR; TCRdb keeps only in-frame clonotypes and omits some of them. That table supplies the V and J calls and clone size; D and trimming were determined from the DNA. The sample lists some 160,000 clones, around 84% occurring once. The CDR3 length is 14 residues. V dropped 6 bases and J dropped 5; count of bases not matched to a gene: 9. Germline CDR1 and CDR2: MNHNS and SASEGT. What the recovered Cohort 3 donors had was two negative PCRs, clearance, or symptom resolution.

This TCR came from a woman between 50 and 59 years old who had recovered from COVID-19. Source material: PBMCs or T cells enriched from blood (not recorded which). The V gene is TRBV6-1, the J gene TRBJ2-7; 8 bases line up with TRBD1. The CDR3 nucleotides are TGTGCCAGCAGCACCCCGACAGGGGTTGACGAGCAGTACTTC. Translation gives CASSTPTGVDEQYF.